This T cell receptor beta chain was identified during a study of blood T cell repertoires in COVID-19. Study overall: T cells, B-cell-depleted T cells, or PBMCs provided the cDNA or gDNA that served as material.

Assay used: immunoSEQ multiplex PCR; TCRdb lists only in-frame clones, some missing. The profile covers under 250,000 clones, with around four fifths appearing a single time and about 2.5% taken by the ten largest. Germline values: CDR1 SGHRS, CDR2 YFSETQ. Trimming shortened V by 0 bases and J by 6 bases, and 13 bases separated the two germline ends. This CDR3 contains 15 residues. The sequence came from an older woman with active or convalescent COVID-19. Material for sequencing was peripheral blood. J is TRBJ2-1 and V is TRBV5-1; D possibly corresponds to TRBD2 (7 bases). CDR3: CASSLAGGALNEQFF. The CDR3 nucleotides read TGCGCCAGCAGCTTGGCGGGGGGCGCCCTCAATGAGCAGTTCTTC. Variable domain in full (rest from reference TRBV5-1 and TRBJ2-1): KAGVTQTPRYLIKTRGQQVTLSCSPISGHRSVSWYQQTPGQGLQFLFEYFSETQRNKGNFPGRFSGRQFSNSRSEMNVSTLELGDSALYLCASSLAGGALNEQFFGPGTRLTVL.